Shown below are 2 T cell receptor beta chains from a single sample sequenced in a study of CD8 T cells in ankylosing spondylitis. In TCRdb, the 5' RACE reads were re-called with MiXCR into one record per CDR3 protein. The top ten clones hold about 16% of a sample with about 390,000 distinct CDR3 sequences, 20% to 25% of them seen once. Study findings and constraints: The study identified a TCR beta motif of roughly eight highly homologous variants that appeared characteristic of ankylosing spondylitis blood.

No antigens are known for them. Input material: blood, either unsorted or a sorted T cell fraction (not recorded which). These receptors were obtained from a male donor with ankylosing spondylitis.

In its sample, this clonotype was seen many times. The chain uses TRBV5-1 and TRBJ2-3; the D call may be TRBD1 or TRBD2 (5 bases each). The germline V gene encodes CDR1 SGHRS and CDR2 YFSETQ. CDR3 length: 16 residues. With 0 bases removed from V and 2 bases from J, the gap between germline ends came to 13 bases. The CDR3 DNA sequence: TGCGCCAGCAGCTTGGAGGGACGTCCCTACACAGATACGCAGTATTTT. Protein product: CASSLEGRPYTDTQYF.

This clonotype appeared many times. V gene TRBV6-5 combines with J gene TRBJ2-5, with D perhaps matching TRBD2 (5 bases). This CDR3 comprises 14 residues. V dropped 0 bases and J dropped 4 bases, with 9 bases sitting between them. Germline-derived CDR1 and CDR2 are MNHEY and SVGAGI. Written as DNA, the CDR3 is TGTGCCAGCAGTTACTCGTTCGGGGTAGAGACCCAGTACTTC. Its translation: CASSYSFGVETQYF.